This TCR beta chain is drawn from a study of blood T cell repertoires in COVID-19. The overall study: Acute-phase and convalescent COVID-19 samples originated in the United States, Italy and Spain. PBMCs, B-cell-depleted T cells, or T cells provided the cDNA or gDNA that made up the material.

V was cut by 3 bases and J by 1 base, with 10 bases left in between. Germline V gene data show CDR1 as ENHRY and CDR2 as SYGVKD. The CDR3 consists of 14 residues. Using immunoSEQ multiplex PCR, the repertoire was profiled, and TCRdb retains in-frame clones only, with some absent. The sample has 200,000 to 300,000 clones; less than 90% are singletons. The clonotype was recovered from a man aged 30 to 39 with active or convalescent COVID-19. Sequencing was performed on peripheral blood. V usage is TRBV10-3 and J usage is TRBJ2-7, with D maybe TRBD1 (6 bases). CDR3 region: CAISDPGESYEQYF. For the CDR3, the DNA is TGTGCCATCAGTGACCCAGGGGAATCCTACGAGCAGTACTTC.